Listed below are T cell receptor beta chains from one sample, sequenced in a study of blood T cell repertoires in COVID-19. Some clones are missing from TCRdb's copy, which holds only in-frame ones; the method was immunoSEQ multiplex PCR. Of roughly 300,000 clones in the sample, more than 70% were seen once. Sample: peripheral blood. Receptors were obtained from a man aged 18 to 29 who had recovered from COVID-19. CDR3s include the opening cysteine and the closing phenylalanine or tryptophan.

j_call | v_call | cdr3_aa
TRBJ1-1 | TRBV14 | CASSQDYSEAFF
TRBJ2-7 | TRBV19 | CASSTRMGAAYEQYF
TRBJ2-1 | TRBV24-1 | CAPPVKQFF
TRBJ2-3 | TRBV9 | CASSVAGSGTDTQYF
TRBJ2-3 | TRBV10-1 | CASSEPGQGTDTQYF
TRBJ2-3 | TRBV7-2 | CASSPVAGGLWDTQYF
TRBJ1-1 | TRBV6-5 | CASSSDRGRRNTEAFF
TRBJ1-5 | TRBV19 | CASSMGTGGSQPQHF
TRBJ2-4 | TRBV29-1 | CSVGQGQNIQYF
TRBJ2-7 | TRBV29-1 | CSVKEVSANPNQYEQYF
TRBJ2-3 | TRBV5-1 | CASSLQGDRTDTQYF
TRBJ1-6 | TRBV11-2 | CASSWGQGQNSPLHF
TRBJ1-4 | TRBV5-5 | CASSLYNEKLFF
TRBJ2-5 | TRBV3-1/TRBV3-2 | CASSQIGGAQETQYF
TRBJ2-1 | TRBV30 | CAWSPRTSGRREQFF
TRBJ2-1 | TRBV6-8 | CASSPSSGSYNEQFF
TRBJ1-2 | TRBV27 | CASSVSLRGYGYTF
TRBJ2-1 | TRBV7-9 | CASSKAGSPHNEQFF
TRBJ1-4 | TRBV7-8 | CASSLVGAANEKLFF
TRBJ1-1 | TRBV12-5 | CASGLQGRSTEAFF
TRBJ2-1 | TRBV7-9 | CASTTGGSYNEQFF
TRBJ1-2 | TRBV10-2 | CASSESTGYGYTF
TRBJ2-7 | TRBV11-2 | CASSLGPGQGYYEQYF
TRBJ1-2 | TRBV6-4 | CASNLQGTYGYTF
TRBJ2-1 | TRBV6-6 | CASGGGNEQFF
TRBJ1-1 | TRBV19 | CASSRLQGGNAEAFF
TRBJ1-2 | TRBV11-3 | CASSPRGDRANYGYTF
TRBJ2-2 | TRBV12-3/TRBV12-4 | CASSYRSTGELFF
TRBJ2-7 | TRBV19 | CASSPQTGGEQYF
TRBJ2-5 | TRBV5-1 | CASSLMAGEETQYF
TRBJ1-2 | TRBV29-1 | CSVEEGATVGRYTF
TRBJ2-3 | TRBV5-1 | CASTFQGLGTDTQYF
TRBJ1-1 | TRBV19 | CASSTPYLHTEAFF
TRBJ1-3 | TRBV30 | CAWNRGGQGNTIYF
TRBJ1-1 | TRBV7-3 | CASGQQGTEAFF
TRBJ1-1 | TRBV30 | CAWWGQITTEAFF
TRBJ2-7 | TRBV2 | CASSEGSAGQYEQYF
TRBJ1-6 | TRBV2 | CASSEAQGGNSPLHF
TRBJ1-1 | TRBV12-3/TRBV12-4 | CASSSPHREEAFF
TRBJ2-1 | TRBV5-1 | CASSLAELEQFF
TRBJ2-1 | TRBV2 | CASSDGLAGGGEQFF
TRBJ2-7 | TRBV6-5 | CASLLTGTYEQYF
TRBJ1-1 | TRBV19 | CASSVFAGTVNTEAFF
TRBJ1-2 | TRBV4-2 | CASSQTGGTYGYTF